The rows below give T cell receptor beta chains drawn from one sample of a study of glioma-infiltrating T cells after dendritic cell vaccination. Clones were sequenced by immunoSEQ multiplex PCR, and TCRdb holds only the in-frame ones, with some missing. The table records fewer than 85,000 clones, almost 85% of them present only once. The sequencing here drew on blood, taken before dendritic cell vaccination. The receptors originated from a human donor with glioblastoma. Each CDR3 is given with its conserved first and last residue. D genes are given only for firm matches. Part of the rows lack a size; the others show once, few, many or a class for expanded clones.

v_call	j_call	clone_size	d_call	cdr3_aa	cdr3_nt
TRBV18	TRBJ2-2	-	TRBD1	CASSPPTGAGELFF	TGTGCCAGCTCACCACCCACAGGGGCCGGGGAGCTGTTTTTT
TRBV28	TRBJ1-2	-	-	CASSLLRRFGGARGYTF	TGTGCCAGCAGTTTACTGAGGAGGTTTGGGGGGGCGCGGGGCTACACCTTC
TRBV9	TRBJ2-1	-	TRBD1	CASSVPATGDIEQFF	TGTGCCAGCAGCGTCCCAGCGACAGGGGACATTGAGCAGTTCTTC
TRBV5-4	TRBJ2-1	-	-	CASSLVDRTYNEQFF	TGTGCCAGCAGCTTGGTGGACAGAACCTACAATGAGCAGTTCTTC
TRBV12-2	TRBJ2-7	-	-	CARLQDRGPFLLTYEQYF	TGTGCAAGACTCCAGGACAGGGGCCCGTTCCTATTAACCTACGAGCAGTACTTC
TRBV7-2	TRBJ2-1	-	TRBD1	CASSAGGANNEQFF	TGTGCCAGCAGCGCAGGGGGCGCGAACAATGAGCAGTTCTTC
TRBV7-9	TRBJ1-6	once	-	CASSATGHKSSYNSPLHF	TGTGCCAGCAGCGCGACAGGACATAAGAGCTCCTATAATTCACCCCTCCACTTT
TRBV7-8	TRBJ1-1	-	-	CASSLVGEVEAFF	TGTGCCAGCAGCTTAGTAGGGGAGGTTGAAGCTTTCTTT
TRBV25-1	TRBJ2-1	-	-	CASSDPQGIGYNEQFF	TGTGCCAGCAGTGACCCACAGGGAATTGGTTACAATGAGCAGTTCTTC
TRBV30	TRBJ2-2	-	-	CAWSRGMNTGELFF	TGTGCCTGGAGTAGAGGGATGAACACCGGGGAGCTGTTTTTT
TRBV6-1	TRBJ1-3	-	-	CASSPTPFSGNTIYF	TGTGCCAGCAGTCCGACACCCTTCTCTGGAAACACCATATATTTT
TRBV2	TRBJ1-2	-	-	CARSIGRGDSLYGYTF	TGTGCCAGAAGTATAGGCCGCGGAGACAGCCTCTATGGCTACACCTTC
TRBV9	TRBJ1-1	-	-	CASSVLGSNTEAFF	TGTGCCAGCAGCGTACTCGGGTCGAACACTGAAGCTTTCTTT
TRBV7-9	TRBJ2-1	-	TRBD2	CASSLGLLAGGNEQFF	TGTGCCAGCAGCTTAGGCTTACTAGCGGGAGGCAATGAGCAGTTCTTC
TRBV9	TRBJ2-5	once	TRBD1	CASSVGALTGGLKTQYF	TGTGCCAGCAGCGTCGGCGCCTTGACAGGGGGCTTGAAGACCCAGTACTTC
TRBV27	TRBJ2-3	-	-	CASSFPGVDTQYF	TGTGCCAGCAGTTTCCCGGGGGTGGATACGCAGTATTTT
TRBV6-1	TRBJ2-2	-	TRBD1	CASRTGGTDTGELFF	TGTGCCAGCAGGACAGGGGGCACGGACACCGGGGAGCTGTTTTTT
TRBV7-8	TRBJ1-2	-	-	CASSLDQAGASYGYTF	TGTGCCAGCAGCTTAGATCAAGCTGGGGCTTCCTATGGCTACACCTTC
TRBV28	TRBJ2-7	-	-	CASSLRGPLGEQYF	TGTGCCAGCAGTTTAAGGGGCCCGCTGGGAGAGCAGTACTTC
TRBV4-2	TRBJ2-1	-	TRBD2	CASSQDDRAGAYNEQFF	TGTGCCAGCAGCCAAGATGATCGAGCGGGAGCATACAATGAGCAGTTCTTC
TRBV6-5	TRBJ2-1	once	-	CASSKTGSNEQFF	TGTGCCAGCAGTAAGACAGGTTCAAATGAGCAGTTCTTC
TRBV13	TRBJ2-7	-	TRBD1	CASSSGTGLMSFGYEQYF	TGTGCCAGCAGCTCCGGGACAGGGTTAATGTCATTTGGCTACGAGCAGTACTTC
TRBV5-6	TRBJ1-1	once	TRBD1	CASSFFGTGPTEAFF	TGTGCCAGCAGCTTTTTTGGGACAGGGCCCACTGAAGCTTTCTTT
TRBV11-2	TRBJ2-1	-	TRBD2	CASSLDREGYNEQFF	TGTGCCAGCAGCTTAGACCGGGAGGGCTACAATGAGCAGTTCTTC
TRBV19	TRBJ1-1	-	-	CASSIGRGLNTEAFF	TGTGCCAGTAGTATAGGGAGGGGCCTGAACACTGAAGCTTTCTTT
TRBV9	TRBJ2-2	-	TRBD1	CASSPRQGAVVAGELFF	TGTGCCAGCAGCCCCCGACAGGGAGCGGTGGTGGCCGGGGAGCTGTTTTTT
TRBV27	TRBJ2-5	-	TRBD1	CASMWGQGEKTQYF	TGTGCCAGCATGTGGGGACAGGGAGAAAAGACCCAGTACTTC
TRBV28	TRBJ1-2	-	TRBD1	CASSLFGSGTGGYYGYTF	TGTGCCAGCAGTCTATTTGGATCCGGGACAGGGGGGTACTATGGCTACACCTTC
TRBV19	TRBJ1-4	-	-	CATSATNEKLFF	TGTGCCACCTCTGCAACTAATGAAAAACTGTTTTTT
TRBV27	TRBJ2-2	-	TRBD1	CASMPGTGDTGELFF	TGTGCCAGCATGCCCGGGACAGGGGACACCGGGGAGCTGTTTTTT
TRBV4-2	TRBJ1-4	-	-	CASSQDGGAGEKLFF	TGTGCCAGCAGCCAAGATGGGGGGGCAGGGGAAAAACTGTTTTTT
TRBV6-1	TRBJ2-1	-	TRBD1	CASSARGQGPYNEQFF	TGTGCCAGCAGTGCCCGAGGACAGGGTCCCTACAATGAGCAGTTCTTC
TRBV5-1	TRBJ1-5	-	TRBD1	CASSYGTGGDQPQHF	TGCGCCAGCAGCTACGGGACAGGGGGGGATCAGCCCCAGCATTTT